The 31 T cell receptor beta chains listed next were all sequenced from one sample in a study of T cell changes during pregnancy in multiple sclerosis. Assay used: immunoSEQ multiplex PCR; TCRdb lists only in-frame clones, some missing. The sample lists fewer than 150,000 clones, roughly 95% occurring once. Specimen: peripheral blood, collected after pregnancy. The receptors were sampled from a female donor with multiple sclerosis, enrolled in a pregnancy study.

The V and J genes are TRBV5-6 and TRBJ2-7; possibly TRBD2 for D (5 bases). CDR3 length: 14 amino acids. V shed 4 bases and J shed 1 base, with 12 bases lying between them. Germline V CDR1 and CDR2: SGHDT, YYEEEE. CDR3 amino acids: CASSLSDYSYEQYF. Here the CDR3 DNA reads TGTGCCAGCAGCCTATCCGACTATTCCTACGAGCAGTACTTC. The variable domain in full, completed from reference TRBV5-6 and TRBJ2-7, reads DAGVTQSPTHLIKTRGQQVTLRCSPKSGHDTVSWYQQALGQGPQFIFQYYEEEERQRGNFPDRFSGHQFPNYSSELNVNALLLGDSALYLCASSLSDYSYEQYFGPGTRLTVT.

The V and J genes are TRBV28 and TRBJ2-1; 10 bases line up with TRBD2. Germline V gene lookup returns CDR1 MDHEN and CDR2 SYDVKM. V lost 5 bases, J lost 4 bases, and 8 bases stayed unmatched. CDR3 size: 16 residues. CDR3 sequence (DNA): TGTGCCAGCAGTAGCGGGAGGGCCGGGCGGTACAATGAGCAGTTCTTC. Protein: CASSSGRAGRYNEQFF.

The chain recombines TRBV5-1 with TRBJ2-3; perhaps TRBD1 as D (6 bases). Germline V gene lookup returns CDR1 SGHRS and CDR2 YFSETQ. The CDR3 is made up of 15 amino acids. The ends were cut back, 7 bases at V and 2 bases at J, with 17 bases in the middle. The CDR3 here is CASYPERGITDTQYF. The CDR3 DNA sequence: TGCGCCAGCTATCCTGAAAGGGGGATCACAGATACGCAGTATTTT.

The chain carries TRBV7-2 and TRBJ2-7, with 7 nucleotides matching TRBD2. This CDR3 has 15 residues. Germline V CDR1 and CDR2: SGHTA, FQGNSA. After removal of 4 bases from V and 0 bases from J, the junction contained 6 bases not matched to a gene. The CDR3 reads CASSWAAGSSYEQYF. CDR3 coding DNA: TGTGCCAGCAGCTGGGCAGCGGGGAGCTCCTACGAGCAGTACTTC.

This sequence joins TRBV5-1 and TRBJ2-1; TRBD2 might be the D (6 bases). The germline CDR1 and CDR2 sequences are SGHRS and YFSETQ. The CDR3 has 14 residues. The V and J ends lost 4 bases and 6 bases respectively, with 14 bases between them. CDR3 sequence: CASSPGGWVNEQFF. The CDR3 bases are TGCGCCAGCAGCCCCGGGGGTTGGGTCAATGAGCAGTTCTTC.

This chain links TRBV14 with TRBJ1-2; D unresolved. CDR1 SGHDN and CDR2 FVKESK come from the germline V gene. This CDR3 spans 17 amino acids. V was cut by 1 base and J by 3 bases, with 18 bases left in between. CDR3 DNA: TGTGCCAGCAGCCAAGCTAGTGGCGCCGACCGATACTATGGCTACACCTTC. Translated: CASSQASGADRYYGYTF.

The genes are TRBV7-2 and TRBJ1-1, with TRBD1 identical over 9 bases. With V trimmed by 7 bases and J by 4 bases, 10 bases remained unmatched. Germline CDR1 reads SGHTA; CDR2 reads FQGNSA. This CDR3 comprises 15 residues. The CDR3 reads CASTPPGQGRTEAFF. CDR3 in DNA: TGTGCCAGCACCCCTCCGGGACAGGGACGCACTGAAGCTTTCTTT.

This clone has a single count. V usage is TRBV5-3 and J usage is TRBJ1-5, with 10 bases matching TRBD1. TRBV5-3 is placed among ORFs of uncertain function. CDR3 size: 13 residues. The junction had 6 bases not matched to a gene; V was cut back by 4 bases and J by 11 bases. CDR3 sequence (DNA): TGTGCCAGAAGCCAGGGGACAGGGGCAACCCAGCATTTT. Translating it yields CARSQGTGATQHF.

The genes are TRBV28 and TRBJ2-1; D may be TRBD1 (6 bases). V lost 7 bases and J 0 bases, leaving 13 bases between the germline ends. This CDR3 spans 15 amino acids. Germline-derived CDR1 and CDR2 are MDHEN and SYDVKM. The DNA of the CDR3 is TGTGCCAGCACCTTCAGGACAGCCTCCTACAATGAGCAGTTCTTC. It yields the protein CASTFRTASYNEQFF. The complete variable domain, with remaining parts taken from reference TRBV28 and TRBJ2-1, reads DVKVTQSSRYLVKRTGEKVFLECVQDMDHENMFWYRQDPGLGLRLIYFSYDVKMKEKGDIPEGYSVSREKKERFSLILESASTNQTSMYLCASTFRTASYNEQFFGPGTRLTVL.

V usage is TRBV11-1 and J usage is TRBJ2-5, with D maybe TRBD1 (5 bases). Germline CDR1 SGHAT, CDR2 FQDESV (reference sequence). The CDR3 runs 13 residues. The V end lost 5 bases, the J end lost 5 bases, and 12 bases lay between the germline ends. CDR3 DNA sequence: TGTGCCAGCAGCGCATGGACACCGGAGACCCAGTACTTC. Amino acids: CASSAWTPETQYF.

A note on this clone: A read error may account for a junction end that differs from germline. The chain uses TRBV7-7 and TRBJ1-4; 11 nucleotides match TRBD1. The germline gives CDR1 SSHAT, CDR2 FNYEAQ (reference sequence). The CDR3 runs to 16 residues. Here the CDR3 DNA reads TGTGCTAGCAGCAGAGGGACAGGGGGTACTAATGAAAAACTGTTTTTT. It yields the protein CASSRGTGGTNEKLFF.

The V call is TRBV6-5, the J call TRBJ1-1; unclear D gene. V was cut by 5 bases and J by 3 bases, with 13 bases left in between. The CDR3 is 14 residues long. The germline V gene encodes CDR1 MNHEY and CDR2 SVGAGI. CDR3 nucleotides: TGTGCCAGCAGTGCGTCGGACTCATACACTGAAGCTTTCTTT. This codes for CASSASDSYTEAFF.

The chain recombines TRBV19 with TRBJ2-1, with 7 bases that match TRBD2. V lost 7 bases, J lost 2 bases, and 5 bases stayed unmatched. CDR3 length equals 14 residues. Germline CDR1 reads LNHDA; CDR2 reads SQIVND (reference sequence). CDR3 in amino acids: CASKGGSPYNEQFF. CDR3 in DNA: TGTGCCAGTAAAGGCGGGAGCCCCTACAATGAGCAGTTCTTC.

The chain couples TRBV27 to TRBJ2-1; 13 bases are a match to TRBD2. The germline CDR1 and CDR2 sequences are MNHEY and SMNVEV (reference sequence). Germline trimming cut 5 bases from V and 9 bases from J; bases unmatched to any gene: 10. The CDR3 runs to 16 residues. CDR3 in amino acids: CASSHLLAGGPVEQFF. As DNA, the CDR3 is TGTGCCAGCAGTCACTTACTAGCGGGAGGGCCGGTTGAGCAGTTCTTC.

The chain couples TRBV7-6 to TRBJ2-7, with TRBD2 matching 8 bases. V shed 1 base, J shed 2 bases, and the junction held 4 bases outside the gene matches. This CDR3 comprises 15 residues. Germline V CDR1 and CDR2: SGHVS, FNYEAQ. In DNA, the CDR3 is TGTGCCAGCAGCTTAGAGGTAGCGGGAACCTACGAGCAGTACTTC. Protein: CASSLEVAGTYEQYF.

The chain is built from TRBV4-2 and TRBJ2-1, with 13 bases lining up with TRBD2. The CDR3 has 16 amino acids. J lost 6 bases, V lost 4 bases, and 6 bases had no gene match. Germline CDR1 and CDR2: LGHNA and YNFKEQ. The CDR3 DNA reads as TGTGCCAGCAGCCGCCAACTAGCGGGAGGGACCAATGAGCAGTTCTTC. Encoded protein: CASSRQLAGGTNEQFF.

The rearrangement uses TRBV19 and TRBJ2-2; D perhaps matches TRBD2 (5 bases). Germline values: CDR1 LNHDA, CDR2 SQIVND (reference sequence). There are 16 residues in the CDR3. V shed 4 bases and J shed 0 bases, with 12 bases lying between them. The CDR3 region has the DNA TGTGCCAGTAGTAAAGGAGGAGGTTCGAACACCGGGGAGCTGTTTTTT. It yields the protein CASSKGGGSNTGELFF.

This chain links TRBV5-4 with TRBJ2-1, with 8 bases identical to TRBD1. Germline V gives CDR1 SGHNT, CDR2 YYREEE (reference sequence). With 2 bases clipped from V and 6 bases from J, the junction kept 1 base outside the gene matches. The CDR3 consists of 13 residues. The chain's CDR3 is CASSFTGGNEQFF. CDR3 in DNA: TGTGCCAGCAGCTTTACAGGGGGCAATGAGCAGTTCTTC.

This chain links TRBV5-6 with TRBJ2-5; the match to TRBD2 covers 12 bases. Germline trimming cut 4 bases from V and 5 bases from J; bases unmatched to any gene: 9. Per germline, CDR1 SGHDT and CDR2 YYEEEE. This CDR3 has 16 residues. The CDR3 DNA follows: TGTGCCAGCAGCCGAGGACTAGCGGGGATTTTGGAGACCCAGTACTTC. Its protein is CASSRGLAGILETQYF.

This clone was seen just once. The chain is built from TRBV13 and TRBJ1-1; 7 positions agree with TRBD1. The CDR3 is made up of 14 amino acids. Trimming cost V 7 bases and J 0 bases; bases outside gene matches: 5. Germline V gives CDR1 PRHDT, CDR2 FYEKMQ (reference sequence). CDR3 residues: CASIRGQVNTEAFF. The CDR3 bases are TGTGCCAGCATCCGCGGACAGGTGAACACTGAAGCTTTCTTT.

The CDR3, as DNA: TGTGCCAGCAGCCCCCCCGGGTCCTACGAGCAGTACTTC. Translated, it gives CASSPPGSYEQYF. The V and J genes are TRBV7-3 and TRBJ2-7; D is uncertain. Trimming removed 5 bases from V and 1 base from J, with 9 bases in between. This CDR3 has 13 amino acids. Per the germline V gene, CDR1 is SGHTA and CDR2 is FQGTGA.

The rearrangement uses TRBV7-2 and TRBJ2-7; TRBD1 is a possible D gene (5 bases). This CDR3 has 13 amino acids. Germline lookup yields CDR1 SGHTA and CDR2 FQGNSA. Trimming pared 3 bases from V and 3 bases from J, leaving 9 bases between. The CDR3, as DNA: TGTGCCAGCAGCTTTGGAAGGGGCTACGAGCAGTACTTC. Translated: CASSFGRGYEQYF.

The chain has TRBV6-5 and TRBJ2-7, with a possible D match to TRBD1 (6 bases). With 4 bases removed from V and 5 bases from J, the gap between germline ends came to 12 bases. CDR1 is MNHEY and CDR2 is SVGAGI in the germline V gene. The CDR3 totals 13 residues. The CDR3 protein is CASSSTGIHEQYF. The CDR3 coding sequence is TGTGCCAGCAGTTCTACAGGGATACACGAGCAGTACTTC.

This clone was observed once. The chain joins TRBV2 to TRBJ1-1; D possibly corresponds to TRBD1 (5 bases). Germline V gene data show CDR1 as SNHLY and CDR2 as FYNNEI. The CDR3 length is 13 residues. V was trimmed by 6 bases and J by 1 base, leaving 9 bases between them. The CDR3 region has the DNA TGTGCCAGCAGGGCAGGGCCGAACACTGAAGCTTTCTTT. Its translation: CASRAGPNTEAFF.

V is TRBV15 and J is TRBJ2-7; TRBD1 matches at 10 bases. CDR1 is LNHNV and CDR2 is YYDKDF in the germline V gene (reference sequence). The J segment lost 2 bases and the V segment lost 1 base, leaving 5 bases of the junction unmatched. The length of the CDR3 is 16 residues. The CDR3 sequence is CATSRGGTGATYEQYF. CDR3 DNA: TGTGCCACCAGCAGAGGAGGGACAGGGGCGACCTACGAGCAGTACTTC.

J is TRBJ2-1 and V is TRBV28; D is possibly TRBD2 (5 bases). Trimming shortened V by 3 bases and J by 7 bases, and 13 bases separated the two germline ends. The CDR3 covers 14 residues. Germline CDR1 is MDHEN and CDR2 is SYDVKM. Here the CDR3 DNA reads TGTGCCAGCAGTTTTGCGGGCGCGTTGAATGAGCAGTTCTTC. It yields the protein CASSFAGALNEQFF.

The J gene is TRBJ2-7, the V gene TRBV20-1, with 8 bases that match TRBD2. V shed 3 bases, J shed 9 bases, and the junction held 4 bases outside the gene matches. Per germline, CDR1 DFQATT and CDR2 SNEGSKA (reference sequence). This CDR3 spans 11 amino acids. Here the CDR3 reads CSAREGTRQYF. The CDR3 nucleotides read TGCAGTGCTAGGGAAGGGACTAGGCAGTACTTC.

The chain uses TRBV6-5 and TRBJ2-7; 10 bases map to TRBD1. The CDR3 spans 16 residues. With 2 bases clipped from V and 5 bases from J, the junction kept 9 bases outside the gene matches. Per germline, CDR1 MNHEY and CDR2 SVGAGI. The CDR3 here is CASSYVSGTGENEQYF. DNA for the CDR3: TGTGCCAGCAGTTACGTGTCCGGGACAGGGGAGAACGAGCAGTACTTC.

This clone has only a few counts. V and J are TRBV10-3 and TRBJ1-1, with 9 bases that match TRBD1. The CDR3 length is 15 residues. V shed 3 bases, J shed 0 bases, and the junction held 2 bases outside the gene matches. Germline CDR1 and CDR2: ENHRY and SYGVKD. The DNA for the CDR3 is TGTGCCATCAGTGAAGGACAGGGGATGAACACTGAAGCTTTCTTT. Its translation: CAISEGQGMNTEAFF.

The V and J genes are TRBV30 and TRBJ1-3, with 10 bases aligning to TRBD1. Germline V gives CDR1 GTSNPN, CDR2 SVGIG (reference sequence). V gave up 3 bases and J gave up 7 bases; unmatched junction bases: 6. This CDR3 region has 14 residues. The CDR3 is CAWSGWGQGNTIYF. The CDR3 coding sequence is TGTGCCTGGAGCGGATGGGGACAGGGGAACACCATATATTTT.

This chain joins TRBV7-8 and TRBJ2-7; 7 bases are a match to TRBD2. V dropped 3 bases and J dropped 3; count of bases not matched to a gene: 11. The CDR3 runs 16 residues. Germline V gives CDR1 SGHVS, CDR2 FQNEAQ. This CDR3 reads CASSFGVSPSGYEQYF. CDR3 nucleotides: TGTGCCAGCAGCTTTGGGGTTTCCCCTAGCGGCTACGAGCAGTACTTC.